This record concerns one TCR beta chain sequence. The antigen is undetermined. The V gene end was trimmed by 5 bases and the J gene end by 2 bases; junction bases not matched to a gene: 8. Germline-derived CDR1 and CDR2 are SGHVT and SQSDAQ. The CDR3 is made up of 15 amino acids. This record belongs to a study of T cell repertoires in cytomegalovirus infection. As for the study in general: A matching HLA type, together with CMV infection, was signaled by public TCR beta signatures. Study-wide findings and caveats: The ex vivo response was dominated by HLA-C-restricted CMV-specific TCR beta clonotypes. Summed frequency of shared TCR beta families picked out CMV carriers who also had the relevant HLA.

TCRdb used MiXCR to reprocess the reads, holding one entry per CDR3 protein. The repertoire holds approximately 260,000 distinct CDR3 sequences, 17% seen once, with over 40% in the top ten. Material: CD8+ T cells from PBMCs. The sequence came from a human donor in good health (CMV status not recorded). Some clones in this sample may be carry-over from other donors' samples. This rearrangement joins TRBV7-4 to TRBJ1-1, with 7 bases matching TRBD1. The CDR3 sequence: CASSARTGANTEAFF. The CDR3 DNA reads as TGTGCCAGCAGCGCCCGGACAGGAGCAAACACTGAAGCTTTCTTT.